This paragraph reports one T cell receptor beta chain. Profiling relied on immunoSEQ multiplex PCR, and the TCRdb table lists in-frame clones only, not all of them. The sample consists of approximately 85,000 clones, about 94% of them appearing once. This record comes from a study of T cell changes during pregnancy in multiple sclerosis. Deletions cut 4 bases from V and 6 bases from J, with 20 bases between. The germline V gene has CDR1 SGHKS and CDR2 YYEKEE (reference sequence). The CDR3 has 15 residues. Sequenced material: peripheral blood, taken in the third trimester of pregnancy. This receptor was obtained from a female donor with multiple sclerosis, enrolled in a pregnancy study. The V and J genes are TRBV5-5 and TRBJ2-7; tentatively, D is TRBD1 (6 bases). The CDR3 spells CASSATLQGPIEQYF. The CDR3 nucleotides read TGTGCCAGCAGCGCTACCTTACAGGGACCGATCGAGCAGTACTTC.